The clone carrying this TCR beta chain was recorded a few times. The data originate from a study of blood T cell repertoires in COVID-19. Study as a whole: The study drew acute and convalescent COVID-19 samples from the United States, Italy and Spain. PBMCs, B-cell-depleted T cells, or T cells were the source of the cDNA or gDNA that made up the material.

Source study methods: Counts of nucleated cells, estimated from reference gene primer amplification, were obtained. Libraries were prepared by immunoSEQ multiplex PCR; TCRdb keeps only in-frame clonotypes and omits some of them. V and J calls plus clone size are reproduced from that table; the DNA served to infer D and trimming. The data hold 200,000 to 300,000 clones, with roughly nine tenths observed a single time. Per germline, CDR1 MNHEY and CDR2 SVGAGI. This CDR3 has 14 residues. Unmatched junction bases numbered 6, after V lost 6 bases and J lost 7 bases. This receptor was taken from a man aged 40-55 years who had recovered from COVID-19. The V gene is TRBV6-5, the J gene TRBJ1-6; 7 bases are shared with TRBD1. What was sequenced was peripheral blood. The CDR3 DNA reads as TGTGCCAGCAGCTTCGGGACAGCGAATTCACCCCTCCACTTT. It codes for CASSFGTANSPLHF.